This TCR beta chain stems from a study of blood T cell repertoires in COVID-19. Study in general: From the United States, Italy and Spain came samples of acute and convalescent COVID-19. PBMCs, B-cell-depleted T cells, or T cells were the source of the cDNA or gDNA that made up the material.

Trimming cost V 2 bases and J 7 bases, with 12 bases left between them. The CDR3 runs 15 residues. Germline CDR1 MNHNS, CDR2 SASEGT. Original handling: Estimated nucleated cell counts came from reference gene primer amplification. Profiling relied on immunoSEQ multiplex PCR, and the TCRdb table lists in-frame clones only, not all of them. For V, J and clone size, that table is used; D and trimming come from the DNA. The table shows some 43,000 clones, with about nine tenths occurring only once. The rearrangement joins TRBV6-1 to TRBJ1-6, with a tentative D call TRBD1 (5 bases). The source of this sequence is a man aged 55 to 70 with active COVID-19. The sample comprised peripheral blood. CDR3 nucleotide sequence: TGTGCCAGCAGTGAAATAGGGAACAGGAATTCACCCCTCCACTTT. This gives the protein CASSEIGNRNSPLHF.